The 28 T cell receptor beta chains given below trace back to one sample, sequenced in a study of PD-1 blockade in classical Hodgkin lymphoma. Produced via immunoSEQ multiplex PCR; TCRdb's table is partial and in-frame only. Here the sample spans roughly 17,000 clones, more than 70% being singletons. No patient escaped relapse after autologous stem cell transplantation, and brentuximab vedotin exposure varied. Material: peripheral blood mononuclear cells (PBMCs), obtained at baseline. The receptors derive from a human donor with classical Hodgkin lymphoma.

The chain recombines TRBV28 with TRBJ2-6; 9 nucleotides align to TRBD1. Per the germline V gene, CDR1 is MDHEN and CDR2 is SYDVKM. Trimming removed 3 bases from V and 2 bases from J; junction bases left unmatched: 5. CDR3 length: 17 amino acids. DNA for the CDR3: TGTGCCAGCAGTTTGGACAGGGGAGTCGCTGGGGCCAACGTCCTGACTTTC. Translated: CASSLDRGVAGANVLTF.

The chain recombines TRBV7-9 with TRBJ2-5, with a tentative D call TRBD1 (7 bases). Germline CDR1 reads SEHNR; CDR2 reads FQNEAQ (reference sequence). V was clipped by 1 base and J by 4 bases, with 13 bases between them. This CDR3 spans 15 amino acids. The CDR3 spells CASSLGAGGPETQYF. CDR3 nucleotide sequence: TGTGCCAGCAGCTTAGGGGCAGGGGGGCCAGAGACCCAGTACTTC.

V and J are TRBV6-5 and TRBJ2-7; D possibly corresponds to TRBD1 (6 bases). Germline CDR1 is MNHEY and CDR2 is SVGAGI. The V gene lost 5 bases and the J gene lost 5 bases, with 13 bases spanning the gap. CDR3 length: 13 amino acids. The CDR3 protein is CASSAQGWDEQYF. The CDR3, as DNA: TGTGCCAGCAGTGCGCAGGGGTGGGACGAGCAGTACTTC.

The V call is TRBV14, the J call TRBJ2-1, with TRBD1 matching 9 bases. The CDR3 loop spans 13 amino acids. The germline V gene has CDR1 SGHDN and CDR2 FVKESK. V was pared by 6 bases and J by 8 bases, with 5 bases of the junction left unmatched. CDR3 amino acids: CASRRTGDHEQFF. The CDR3 region has the DNA TGTGCCAGCAGACGGACAGGGGATCATGAGCAGTTCTTC.

The chain uses TRBV5-1 and TRBJ2-1; 7 nucleotides align to TRBD2. The ends lost 4 bases at V and 2 bases at J; junction bases unmatched: 6. This CDR3 is 15 amino acids long. Germline V gives CDR1 SGHRS, CDR2 YFSETQ. The CDR3 loop is CASSRGGDPYNEQFF. The CDR3 nucleotides read TGCGCCAGCAGCCGTGGGGGGGACCCCTACAATGAGCAGTTCTTC.

The rearrangement joins TRBV7-2 to TRBJ2-3; TRBD2 is a possible D gene (6 bases). Trimming took off 6 bases at V and 3 bases at J, with 13 bases between the two ends. This CDR3 region has 14 residues. Germline V gene sequence: CDR1 SGHTA, CDR2 FQGNSA. CDR3 nucleotide sequence: TGTGCCAGCAGTCCCGGGGGTGGGACAGATACGCAGTATTTT. Its protein is CASSPGGGTDTQYF.

The chain employs TRBV7-9 and TRBJ1-2; D gene ambiguous. From germline, CDR1 is SEHNR and CDR2 FQNEAQ (reference sequence). V lost 1 base and J 5 bases, leaving 8 bases between the germline ends. This CDR3 is built from 13 residues. This chain's CDR3 is CASSLGWGYGYTF. The CDR3 nucleotides are TGTGCCAGCAGCTTAGGGTGGGGTTATGGCTACACCTTC.

This chain connects TRBV30 to TRBJ2-6; 11 nucleotides line up with TRBD1. The CDR3 is 17 amino acids. Germline CDR1 reads GTSNPN; CDR2 reads SVGIG (reference sequence). The J segment lost 4 bases and the V segment lost 2 bases, leaving 7 bases of the junction unmatched. The CDR3 protein is CAWSRDRGTAGANVLTF. The DNA of the CDR3 is TGTGCCTGGAGTAGGGACAGGGGGACTGCGGGGGCCAACGTCCTGACTTTC.

This clone has a single count. The chain links TRBV28 to TRBJ1-2; D unresolved. This CDR3 has 14 amino acids. The V gene's germline CDR1 is MDHEN and CDR2 SYDVKM. Trimming shortened V by 2 bases and J by 4 bases, and 11 bases separated the two germline ends. Here the CDR3 reads CASSLGQAGYGYTF. In DNA form, the CDR3 reads TGTGCCAGCAGTTTAGGGCAGGCGGGCTATGGCTACACCTTC.

The chain carries TRBV7-2 and TRBJ2-5; TRBD1 matches at 7 bases. Germline-derived CDR1 and CDR2 are SGHTA and FQGNSA. The length of the CDR3 is 15 residues. Trimming removed 2 bases from V and 6 bases from J; junction bases left unmatched: 9. For the CDR3, the DNA is TGTGCCAGCAGCTTATGGACAGGCAGCGCGCAGACCCAGTACTTC. It encodes CASSLWTGSAQTQYF.

In its sample, this clone was seen a few times. The chain links TRBV25-1 to TRBJ1-6, with D maybe TRBD1 (6 bases). The CDR3 extends over 13 amino acids. Germline V gene data show CDR1 as MGHDK and CDR2 as SYGVNS. Trimming shortened V by 6 bases and J by 8 bases, and 11 bases separated the two germline ends. This CDR3 is CASSPRGDSPLHF. CDR3 nucleotide sequence: TGTGCCAGCAGCCCCAGGGGTGATTCACCCCTCCACTTT.

CDR3 in amino acids: CASSPETGTNEQYF. The CDR3 nucleotides read TGTGCCAGCAGCCCAGAGACAGGGACAAACGAGCAGTACTTC. The gene calls are TRBV7-9 and TRBJ2-7; the match to TRBD1 covers 7 bases. J was trimmed by 5 bases and V by 5 bases; bases with no gene match: 9. The CDR3 consists of 14 residues. Germline-derived CDR1 and CDR2 are SEHNR and FQNEAQ (reference sequence). Variable domain in full (rest from reference TRBV7-9 and TRBJ2-7): DTGVSQNPRHKITKRGQNVTFRCDPISEHNRLYWYRQTLGQGPEFLTYFQNEAQLEKSRLLSDRFSAERPKGSFSTLEIQRTEQGDSAMYLCASSPETGTNEQYFGPGTRLTVT.

V and J are TRBV5-1 and TRBJ1-1; the D is unclear. V lost 1 base to trimming and J lost 4 bases, with 8 bases between them. The CDR3 contains 13 residues. Germline CDR1 SGHRS, CDR2 YFSETQ. CDR3 bases: TGCGCCAGCAGCTTGTCGGGCGTCACTGAAGCTTTCTTT. Protein sequence: CASSLSGVTEAFF.

The chain couples TRBV19 to TRBJ2-3, with 11 bases lining up with TRBD2. V trimming: 5 bases; J trimming: 2 bases; junction bases outside the gene matches: 3. Germline CDR1 reads LNHDA; CDR2 reads SQIVND (reference sequence). The CDR3 has 15 amino acids. The CDR3 spells CASSRLAGNTDTQYF. The CDR3 DNA follows: TGTGCCAGTAGTCGACTAGCGGGGAACACAGATACGCAGTATTTT.

V and J are TRBV7-9 and TRBJ2-7; 7 positions match TRBD1. The CDR3 contains 14 residues. Germline values: CDR1 SEHNR, CDR2 FQNEAQ (reference sequence). The ends lost 1 base at V and 6 bases at J; junction bases unmatched: 6. The CDR3 is CASSLDPEGAEQYF. CDR3 DNA: TGTGCCAGCAGCTTAGACCCCGAGGGGGCCGAGCAGTACTTC.

The chain has TRBV5-1 and TRBJ1-1; the D gene is possibly TRBD1 (5 bases). Germline V gene lookup returns CDR1 SGHRS and CDR2 YFSETQ. This CDR3 has 14 amino acids. V gave up 3 bases and J gave up 1 base, with 10 bases separating them. As DNA, the CDR3 is TGCGCCAGCAGCTCCGGACAAACGAACACTGAAGCTTTCTTT. It codes for CASSSGQTNTEAFF.

This clone was seen a handful of times. This sequence joins TRBV5-1 and TRBJ2-1; 8 nucleotides agree with TRBD2. The germline V gene has CDR1 SGHRS and CDR2 YFSETQ. The J segment lost 2 bases and the V segment lost 5 bases, leaving 6 bases of the junction unmatched. This CDR3 has 15 residues. The CDR3 DNA is TGCGCCAGCAGTTTCCTAGCGGGCACCTACAATGAGCAGTTCTTC. Protein product: CASSFLAGTYNEQFF. Supplemented by reference TRBV5-1 and TRBJ2-1, the full variable domain reads KAGVTQTPRYLIKTRGQQVTLSCSPISGHRSVSWYQQTPGQGLQFLFEYFSETQRNKGNFPGRFSGRQFSNSRSEMNVSTLELGDSALYLCASSFLAGTYNEQFFGPGTRLTVL.

The rearrangement joins TRBV7-8 to TRBJ2-7, with D hard to call. This CDR3 spans 14 amino acids. Germline V lookup: CDR1 SGHVS, CDR2 FQNEAQ. The V end lost 2 bases, the J end lost 0 bases, and 8 bases lay between the germline ends. In DNA form, the CDR3 reads TGTGCCAGCAGCTTAAGAGGCGCCTCCTACGAGCAGTACTTC. Translated: CASSLRGASYEQYF.

This chain connects TRBV5-1 to TRBJ2-1; TRBD2 matches 12 bases. CDR1 is SGHRS, CDR2 YFSETQ, per germline. The V and J ends lost 2 bases and 8 bases, in that order; junction bases with no gene match: 8. The CDR3 consists of 16 residues. The CDR3 loop reads CASSFLAGGQGDEQFF. CDR3 DNA sequence: TGCGCCAGCAGCTTCCTAGCGGGAGGGCAGGGCGATGAGCAGTTCTTC.

This rearrangement joins TRBV7-2 to TRBJ2-3; 11 bases line up with TRBD2. Germline CDR1 and CDR2: SGHTA and FQGNSA. This CDR3 is built from 16 residues. J was trimmed by 8 bases and V by 0 bases; bases with no gene match: 7. The CDR3 DNA is TGTGCCAGCAGCTTAGCCGGGACTAGCGGCGCCCGTACGCAGTATTTT. Encoded protein: CASSLAGTSGARTQYF.

In the case of this clone: The germline gene is not matched at one end of the junction; a read error may be the cause. The chain joins TRBV5-1 to TRBJ2-1, with TRBD2 matching 11 bases. The CDR3 consists of 15 residues. Germline CDR1 reads SGHRS; CDR2 reads YFSETQ. The CDR3 here is CASSSGTSGNNERFF. CDR3 nucleotides: TGCGCCAGCAGCTCCGGGACTAGCGGTAACAATGAGCGGTTCTTC.

Comment on this clone: At one end the junction does not follow the germline gene, possibly because of a read error. The V call is TRBV7-7, the J call TRBJ2-3; D unclear. This CDR3 has 14 amino acids. Per the germline V gene, CDR1 is SSHAT and CDR2 is FNYEAQ (reference sequence). The CDR3 coding sequence is TGTGCTAGCAGCTTAGGGCCAGCCACAGATACGCAGTATTTT. Its translation is CASSLGPATDTQYF. Full variable domain (outside the CDR3, taken from reference TRBV7-7 and TRBJ2-3): GAGVSQSPRYKVTKRGQDVTLRCDPISSHATLYWYQQALGQGPEFLTYFNYEAQPDKSGLPSDRFSAERPEGSISTLTIQRTEQRDSAMYRCASSLGPATDTQYFGPGTRLTVL.

There are a few counts of this clone. The chain employs TRBV7-2 and TRBJ2-7, with 8 bases fitting TRBD2. Germline CDR1 is SGHTA and CDR2 is FQGNSA. The CDR3 is made up of 15 amino acids. V dropped 5 bases and J dropped 1; count of bases not matched to a gene: 7. CDR3 DNA: TGTGCCAGCAGCCCCGGGGGGGACTTATCCTACGAGCAGTACTTC. It translates to CASSPGGDLSYEQYF. Combining the CDR3 with reference TRBV7-2 and TRBJ2-7 gives the whole variable domain GAGVSQSPSNKVTEKGKDVELRCDPISGHTALYWYRQSLGQGLEFLIYFQGNSAPDKSGLPSDRFSAERTGGSVSTLTIQRTQQEDSAVYLCASSPGGDLSYEQYFGPGTRLTVT.

This clone was found a few times. The gene calls are TRBV9 and TRBJ2-2, with D maybe TRBD1 (5 bases). CDR1 and CDR2 from the germline V gene are SGDLS and YYNGEE. The CDR3 has 13 residues. With 0 bases removed from V and 6 bases from J, the gap between germline ends came to 6 bases. This chain's CDR3 is CASSVGQSGELFF. DNA of the CDR3: TGTGCCAGCAGCGTAGGACAGTCCGGGGAGCTGTTTTTT.

The chain carries TRBV6-1 and TRBJ1-5, with D possibly being TRBD1 (6 bases). The CDR3 totals 17 residues. Germline V gene data show CDR1 as MNHNS and CDR2 as SASEGT. Trimming took 4 bases from V and 2 from J, leaving 18 bases between them. CDR3 sequence (DNA): TGTGCCAGCAGTGCTCGATGGACAGTCTACGGCAATCAGCCCCAGCATTTT. Translating it yields CASSARWTVYGNQPQHF.

The chain has TRBV18 and TRBJ1-2, with TRBD1 matching over 9 bases. Germline CDR1 is KGHSH and CDR2 is LQKENI. CDR3 length: 16 amino acids. J was trimmed by 4 bases and V by 1 base; bases with no gene match: 7. CDR3 coding DNA: TGTGCCAGCTCACCACAAACTGGACAGGGGCTCTATGGCTACACCTTC. It encodes CASSPQTGQGLYGYTF.

This clone has more than one count but fewer than ten. The chain carries TRBV19 and TRBJ1-1, with a tentative D call TRBD1 (5 bases). V was shortened by 7 bases and J by 5 bases, with 20 bases between the two germline ends. CDR3 length: 15 residues. Germline CDR1 is LNHDA and CDR2 is SQIVND (reference sequence). The CDR3 coding sequence is TGTGCCAGTACCAAGGTTGCAGGGCCAAGTACTGAAGCTTTCTTT. It specifies CASTKVAGPSTEAFF.

This clone has a handful of counts. The chain has TRBV5-6 and TRBJ1-1; D may be TRBD1 (5 bases). Trimming left V 5 bases short and J 0 bases short, with 11 bases between. The CDR3 is 14 residues long. Germline V CDR1 and CDR2: SGHDT, YYEEEE. CDR3 DNA: TGTGCCAGCAGTTGGGACCACCTGAACACTGAAGCTTTCTTT. It is translated as CASSWDHLNTEAFF.